The clone carrying this T cell receptor beta chain was seen many times. Antigen unknown. The data derive from a study of breast tumors, draining lymph nodes, adjacent tissues. General study results and limits: That most tumor T cells come from lymph nodes remained unproven.

Samples came from axillary lymph nodes draining the breast cancer. Per germline, CDR1 SNHLY and CDR2 FYNNEI. V lost 6 bases to trimming and J lost 3 bases; unmatched junction nucleotides: 4. The CDR3 contains 13 residues. TCRdb recomputed calls from the multiplex PCR reads with MiXCR, one row per CDR3 protein. The sample carries 100,000 to 150,000 distinct CDR3 sequences, 20% to 25% recorded once. Sequenced sample: axillary lymph node tissue. The rearrangement uses TRBV2 and TRBJ2-7; TRBD1 agrees at 8 bases. This clonotype was sampled from a female donor with breast cancer. Some clones in this sample may be carry-over from other donors' samples. CDR3 sequence reads: CASRSGTGYEQYF. The CDR3 coding sequence is TGTGCCAGCAGGTCCGGGACAGGCTACGAGCAGTACTTC.